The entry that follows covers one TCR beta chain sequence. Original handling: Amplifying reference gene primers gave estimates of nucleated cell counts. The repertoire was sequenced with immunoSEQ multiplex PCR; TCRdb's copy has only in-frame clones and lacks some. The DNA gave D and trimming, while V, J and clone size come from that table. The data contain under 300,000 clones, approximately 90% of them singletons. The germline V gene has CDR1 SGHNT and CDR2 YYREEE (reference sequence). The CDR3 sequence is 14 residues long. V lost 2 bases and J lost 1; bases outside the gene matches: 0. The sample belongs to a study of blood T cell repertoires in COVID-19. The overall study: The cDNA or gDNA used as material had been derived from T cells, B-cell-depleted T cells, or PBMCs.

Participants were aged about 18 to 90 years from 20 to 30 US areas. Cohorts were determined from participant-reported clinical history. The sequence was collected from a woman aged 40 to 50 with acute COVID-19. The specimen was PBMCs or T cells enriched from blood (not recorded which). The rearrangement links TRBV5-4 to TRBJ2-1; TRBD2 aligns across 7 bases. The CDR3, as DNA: TGTGCCAGCAGCTTAGCGGGGTCCTACAATGAGCAGTTCTTC. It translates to CASSLAGSYNEQFF.